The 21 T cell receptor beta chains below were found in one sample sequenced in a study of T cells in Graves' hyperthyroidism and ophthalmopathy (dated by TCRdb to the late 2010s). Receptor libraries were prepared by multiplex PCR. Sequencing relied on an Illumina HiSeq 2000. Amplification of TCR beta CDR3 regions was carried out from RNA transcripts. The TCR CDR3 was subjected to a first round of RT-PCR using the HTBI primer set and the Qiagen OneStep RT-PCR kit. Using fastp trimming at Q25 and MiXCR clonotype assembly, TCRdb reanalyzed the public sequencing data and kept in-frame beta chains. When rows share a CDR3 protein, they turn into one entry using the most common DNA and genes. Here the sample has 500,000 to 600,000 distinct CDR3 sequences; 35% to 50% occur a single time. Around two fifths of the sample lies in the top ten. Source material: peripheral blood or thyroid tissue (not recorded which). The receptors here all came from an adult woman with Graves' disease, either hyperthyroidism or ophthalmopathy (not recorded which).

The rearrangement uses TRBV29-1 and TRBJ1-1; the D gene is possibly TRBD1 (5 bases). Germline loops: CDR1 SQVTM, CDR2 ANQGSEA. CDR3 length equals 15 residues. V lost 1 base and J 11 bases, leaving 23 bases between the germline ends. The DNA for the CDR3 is TGCAGCGTTGAAGGACCCGTTGATTCGAGGGGCGGGGCTTTCTTT. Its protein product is CSVEGPVDSRGGAFF.

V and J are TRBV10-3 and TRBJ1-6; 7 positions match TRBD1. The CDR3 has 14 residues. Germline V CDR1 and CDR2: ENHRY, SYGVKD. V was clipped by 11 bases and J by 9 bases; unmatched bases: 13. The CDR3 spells CAATGDNLGSPLHF. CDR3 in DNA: TGTGCCGCAACAGGGGATAATCTAGGTTCACCCCTCCACTTT.

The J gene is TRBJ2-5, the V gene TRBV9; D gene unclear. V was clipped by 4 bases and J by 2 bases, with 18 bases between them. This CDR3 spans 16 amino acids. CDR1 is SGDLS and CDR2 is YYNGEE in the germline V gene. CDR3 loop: CASSLERVMGQETQYF. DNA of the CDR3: TGTGCCAGCAGCTTGGAACGGGTCATGGGGCAAGAGACCCAGTACTTC.

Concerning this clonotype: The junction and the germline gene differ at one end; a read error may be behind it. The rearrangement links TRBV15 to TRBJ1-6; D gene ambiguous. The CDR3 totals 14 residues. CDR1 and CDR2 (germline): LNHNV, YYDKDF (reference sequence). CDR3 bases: TGTGCCAGCAGCTTAGATGTTCCTAATTCACCCCTCCACTTT. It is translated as CASSLDVPNSPLHF.

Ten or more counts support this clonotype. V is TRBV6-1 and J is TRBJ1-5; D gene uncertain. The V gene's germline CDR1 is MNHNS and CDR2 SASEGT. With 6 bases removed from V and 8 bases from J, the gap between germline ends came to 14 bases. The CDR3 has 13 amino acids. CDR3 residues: CASSGRGSEPQHF. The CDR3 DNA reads TGTGCCAGCAGCGGGAGAGGGTCGGAGCCCCAGCATTTT.

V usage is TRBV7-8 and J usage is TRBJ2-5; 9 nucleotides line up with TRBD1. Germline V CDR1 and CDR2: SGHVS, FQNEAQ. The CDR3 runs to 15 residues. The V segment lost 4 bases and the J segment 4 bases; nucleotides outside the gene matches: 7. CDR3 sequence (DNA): TGTGCCAGCAGCTGGGGACAGGGATCGTCAGAGACCCAGTACTTC. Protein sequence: CASSWGQGSSETQYF.

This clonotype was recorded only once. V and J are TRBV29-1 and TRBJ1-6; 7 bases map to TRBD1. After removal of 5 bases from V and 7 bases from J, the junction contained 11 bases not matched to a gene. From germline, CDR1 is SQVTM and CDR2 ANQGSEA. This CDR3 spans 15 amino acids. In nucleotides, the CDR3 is TGCAGCGTTCATGCCGGAGGGGGCGAAAATTCACCCCTCCACTTT. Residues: CSVHAGGGENSPLHF.

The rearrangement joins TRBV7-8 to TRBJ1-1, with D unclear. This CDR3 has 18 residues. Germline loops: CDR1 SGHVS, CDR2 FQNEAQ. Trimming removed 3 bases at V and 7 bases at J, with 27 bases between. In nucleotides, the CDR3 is TGTGCCAGCAGCTTGTTTAATGGAGCAGGAGATCCTCCGTATGAAGCTTTCTTT. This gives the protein CASSLFNGAGDPPYEAFF.

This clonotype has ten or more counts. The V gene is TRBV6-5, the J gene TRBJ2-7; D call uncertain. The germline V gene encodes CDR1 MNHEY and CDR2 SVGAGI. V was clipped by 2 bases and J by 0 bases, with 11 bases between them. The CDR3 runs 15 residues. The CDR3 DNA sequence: TGTGCCAGCAGTTACGGGTCAGTCGGCTCCTACGAGCAGTACTTC. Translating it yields CASSYGSVGSYEQYF.

The CDR3, as DNA: TGTGCCACCAGTGACCCCGACAGGATCTCCGGGGGGGAGACCCAGTACTTC. This translates into CATSDPDRISGGETQYF. The V gene is TRBV24-1, the J gene TRBJ2-5; D possibly corresponds to TRBD2 (7 bases). The V gene lost 4 bases and the J gene lost 5 bases, with 22 bases spanning the gap. This CDR3 is built from 17 residues. Per germline, CDR1 KGHDR and CDR2 SFDVKD.

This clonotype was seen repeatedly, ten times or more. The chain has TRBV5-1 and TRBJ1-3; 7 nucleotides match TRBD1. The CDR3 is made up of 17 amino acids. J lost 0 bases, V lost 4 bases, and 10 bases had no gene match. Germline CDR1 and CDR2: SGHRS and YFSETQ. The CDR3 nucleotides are TGCGCCAGCAGCCAACAACCGGGACAGAACTCTGGAAACACCATATATTTT. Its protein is CASSQQPGQNSGNTIYF.

The chain's CDR3 is CSARSGSGSTEAFF. The CDR3, as DNA: TGCAGTGCTAGATCCGGGTCGGGTTCGACTGAAGCTTTCTTT. The genes are TRBV20-1 and TRBJ1-1, with D hard to call. The CDR3 has 14 amino acids. Germline V lookup: CDR1 DFQATT, CDR2 SNEGSKA (reference sequence). The ends were cut back, 2 bases at V and 5 bases at J, with 15 bases in the middle.

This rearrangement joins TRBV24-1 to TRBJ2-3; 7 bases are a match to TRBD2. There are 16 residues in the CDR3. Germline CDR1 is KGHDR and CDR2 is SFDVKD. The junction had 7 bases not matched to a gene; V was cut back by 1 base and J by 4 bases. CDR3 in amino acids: CATSDFGAGDADTQYF. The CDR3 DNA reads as TGTGCCACCAGTGATTTTGGGGCGGGAGATGCAGATACGCAGTATTTT.

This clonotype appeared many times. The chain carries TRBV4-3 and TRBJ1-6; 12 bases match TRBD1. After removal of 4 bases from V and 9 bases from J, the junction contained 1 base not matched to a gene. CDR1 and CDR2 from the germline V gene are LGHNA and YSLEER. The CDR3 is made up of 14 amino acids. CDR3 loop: CASSRDRGPSPLHF. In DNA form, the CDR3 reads TGCGCCAGCAGCCGGGACAGGGGGCCTTCACCCCTCCACTTT.

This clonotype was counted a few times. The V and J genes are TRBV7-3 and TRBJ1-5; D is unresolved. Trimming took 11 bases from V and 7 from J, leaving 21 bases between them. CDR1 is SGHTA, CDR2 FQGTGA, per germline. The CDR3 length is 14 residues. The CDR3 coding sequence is TGTGCCTGGAGTCCTGCAGCTTCGGGGCAGCCCCAGCATTTT. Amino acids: CAWSPAASGQPQHF.

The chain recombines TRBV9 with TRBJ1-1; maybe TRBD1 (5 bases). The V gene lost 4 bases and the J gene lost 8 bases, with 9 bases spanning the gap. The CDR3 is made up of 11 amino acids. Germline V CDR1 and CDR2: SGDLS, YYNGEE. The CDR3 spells CASSPGDEAFF. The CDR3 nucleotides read TGTGCCAGCAGCCCTGGGGACGAAGCTTTCTTT.

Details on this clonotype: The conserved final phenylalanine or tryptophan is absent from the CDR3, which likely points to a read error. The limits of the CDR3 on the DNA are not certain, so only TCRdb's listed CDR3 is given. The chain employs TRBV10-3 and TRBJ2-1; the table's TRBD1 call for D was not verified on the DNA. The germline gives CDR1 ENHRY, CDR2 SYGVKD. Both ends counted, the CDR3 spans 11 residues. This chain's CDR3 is CAISAYRGMNT.

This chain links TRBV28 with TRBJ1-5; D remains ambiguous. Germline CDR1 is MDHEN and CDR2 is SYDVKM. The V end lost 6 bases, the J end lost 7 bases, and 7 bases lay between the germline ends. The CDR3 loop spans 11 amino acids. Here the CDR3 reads CASSQLQPQHF. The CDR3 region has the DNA TGTGCCAGCAGCCAGCTCCAGCCCCAGCATTTT.

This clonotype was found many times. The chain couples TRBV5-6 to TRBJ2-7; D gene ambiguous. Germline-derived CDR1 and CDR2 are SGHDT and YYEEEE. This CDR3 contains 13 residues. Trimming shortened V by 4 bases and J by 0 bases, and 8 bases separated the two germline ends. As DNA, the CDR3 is TGTGCCAGCAGCCTGAAGAGCTCCTACGAGCAGTACTTC. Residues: CASSLKSSYEQYF.

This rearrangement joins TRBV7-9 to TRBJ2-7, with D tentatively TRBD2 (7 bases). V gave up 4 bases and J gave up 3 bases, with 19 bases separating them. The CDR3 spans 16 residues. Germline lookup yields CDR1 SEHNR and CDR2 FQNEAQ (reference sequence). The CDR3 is CASSSYSGGQLYEQYF. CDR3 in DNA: TGTGCCAGCAGCTCGTACTCGGGGGGCCAGCTCTACGAGCAGTACTTC.

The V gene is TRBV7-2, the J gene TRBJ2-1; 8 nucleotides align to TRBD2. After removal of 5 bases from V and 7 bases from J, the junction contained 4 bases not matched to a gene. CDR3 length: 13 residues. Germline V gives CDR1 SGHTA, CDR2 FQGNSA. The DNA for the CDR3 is TGTGCCAGCAGCACCGGGACTAGAAATGAGCAGTTCTTC. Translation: CASSTGTRNEQFF.